Following are 14 T cell receptor beta chains from one sample sequenced in a study of blood T cell repertoires in COVID-19. TCRdb's copy holds only in-frame clones and misses some; the assay was immunoSEQ multiplex PCR. Of around 38,000 clones listed, 70% to 90% are singletons. Sequenced: peripheral blood. These receptors originate from a man aged 55 to 70 with COVID-19, enrolled during active disease.

In its sample, this clone was seen a few times. The chain recombines TRBV30 with TRBJ1-2, with D possibly matching TRBD1 (5 bases). This CDR3 is 16 amino acids long. The V and J ends lost 5 bases and 7 bases respectively, with 26 bases between them. CDR1 and CDR2 (germline): GTSNPN, SVGIG (reference sequence). CDR3 amino acids: CAWVGFGQGLLGGYTF. The DNA for the CDR3 is TGTGCCTGGGTCGGTTTTGGTCAGGGCCTCCTAGGTGGCTACACCTTC.

The chain links TRBV28 to TRBJ1-4; possibly TRBD1 for D (6 bases). The V and J ends lost 6 bases and 4 bases respectively, with 21 bases between them. This CDR3 has 17 amino acids. Germline values: CDR1 MDHEN, CDR2 SYDVKM. The CDR3 protein is CASSLPTGGQNNEKLFF. For the CDR3, the DNA is TGTGCCAGCAGCCTACCCACGGGAGGACAGAATAATGAAAAACTGTTTTTT.

V gene TRBV2 combines with J gene TRBJ2-7; 7 nucleotides align to TRBD1. Germline CDR1 reads SNHLY; CDR2 reads FYNNEI. The CDR3 totals 14 residues. The junction had 7 bases not matched to a gene; V was cut back by 4 bases and J by 4 bases. The CDR3 is CASSAWAGGYEQYF. The CDR3 DNA sequence: TGTGCCAGCAGTGCTTGGGCAGGGGGTTACGAGCAGTACTTC.

The V and J genes are TRBV24-1 and TRBJ2-7; possibly TRBD2 for D (6 bases). V dropped 7 bases and J dropped 0 bases, with 9 bases sitting between them. The CDR3 extends over 13 amino acids. Germline V gene lookup returns CDR1 KGHDR and CDR2 SFDVKD. This CDR3 is CATRSGSSYEQYF. The CDR3 DNA is TGTGCCACCAGAAGCGGGTCCTCCTACGAGCAGTACTTC.

The CDR3 loop is CASSLSRTQETQYF. The CDR3 nucleotides are TGTGCCAGCTCGTTGTCTAGAACCCAAGAGACCCAGTACTTC. This rearrangement joins TRBV18 to TRBJ2-5; D remains ambiguous. CDR3 length equals 14 residues. The V end was cut by 6 bases, the J end by 1 base, with 12 bases between. Per germline, CDR1 KGHSH and CDR2 LQKENI.

The chain uses TRBV19 and TRBJ1-5, with 8 bases that match TRBD1. Per germline, CDR1 LNHDA and CDR2 SQIVND (reference sequence). The trim removed 1 base at V and 5 bases at J, leaving 4 bases unmatched. The length of the CDR3 is 15 residues. CDR3 DNA: TGTGCCAGTAGTATAGGGACAGGGTTTGATCAGCCCCAGCATTTT. Protein product: CASSIGTGFDQPQHF.

This clone has a single count. This sequence joins TRBV9 and TRBJ1-1, with D perhaps TRBD1 (5 bases). Trimming pared 0 bases from V and 0 bases from J, leaving 9 bases between. The germline V gene encodes CDR1 SGDLS and CDR2 YYNGEE. The CDR3 totals 15 residues. The CDR3 reads CASSVAGTLNTEAFF. For the CDR3, the DNA is TGTGCCAGCAGCGTAGCGGGGACTCTGAACACTGAAGCTTTCTTT.

CDR3 region: CASSPGGSRAGGEQYF. The CDR3 coding sequence is TGTGCCAGCAGCCCGGGCGGGTCTAGAGCGGGAGGGGAGCAGTACTTC. The J gene is TRBJ2-7, the V gene TRBV7-2, with TRBD2 matching over 10 bases. The CDR3 runs to 16 residues. The germline CDR1 and CDR2 sequences are SGHTA and FQGNSA. J was trimmed by 7 bases and V by 5 bases; bases with no gene match: 14.

The chain recombines TRBV7-2 with TRBJ2-1; 7 bases match TRBD2. The CDR3 covers 16 residues. Germline V gene data show CDR1 as SGHTA and CDR2 as FQGNSA. The junction had 7 bases not matched to a gene; V was cut back by 5 bases and J by 0 bases. The CDR3 DNA is TGTGCCAGCAGCCCCCTGACTAGCCTCTCCTACAATGAGCAGTTCTTC. Translating it yields CASSPLTSLSYNEQFF.

The chain couples TRBV19 to TRBJ1-5; no firm D call. With 2 bases removed from V and 5 bases from J, the gap between germline ends came to 10 bases. The CDR3 extends over 14 amino acids. In germline, CDR1 is LNHDA, CDR2 SQIVND (reference sequence). As DNA, the CDR3 is TGTGCCAGTAGTATATTGGCAGGTGATCAGCCCCAGCATTTT. Amino acid sequence: CASSILAGDQPQHF. Full variable domain (remainder filled in from reference TRBV19 and TRBJ1-5): DGGITQSPKYLFRKEGQNVTLSCEQNLNHDAMYWYRQDPGQGLRLIYYSQIVNDFQKGDIAEGYSVSREKKESFPLTVTSAQKNPTAFYLCASSILAGDQPQHFGDGTRLSIL.

This chain uses TRBV7-9 with TRBJ2-1; D uncertain. This CDR3 has 16 residues. Germline V gene sequence: CDR1 SEHNR, CDR2 FQNEAQ (reference sequence). V was trimmed by 2 bases and J by 6 bases, leaving 17 bases between them. The CDR3 protein is CASSLNPTTRFNEQFF. The CDR3 coding sequence is TGTGCCAGCAGCTTAAACCCGACAACACGGTTCAATGAGCAGTTCTTC.

This chain connects TRBV3-1 (or the pseudogene TRBV3-2) to TRBJ2-2; D call uncertain. The germline V and J ends were trimmed by 1 base and 17 bases, with 8 bases remaining between them. CDR3 length: 10 residues. CDR1 and CDR2 (germline): LGHDT, YNNKEL (reference sequence). CDR3 nucleotides: TGTGCCAGCAGCCAAGGTCCCCTTTTTTTT. Protein product: CASSQGPLFF.

This rearrangement joins TRBV28 to TRBJ1-5; D is unclear. Looked up from germline, CDR1 is MDHEN and CDR2 is SYDVKM. The V end lost 3 bases, the J end lost 11 bases, and 11 bases lay between the germline ends. The CDR3 covers 12 residues. Written as DNA, the CDR3 is TGTGCCAGCAGTTTTGGCGGGAGGGCCCAGCATTTT. Amino acid sequence: CASSFGGRAQHF. The variable domain in full, with the rest retrieved from reference TRBV28 and TRBJ1-5, is DVKVTQSSRYLVKRTGEKVFLECVQDMDHENMFWYRQDPGLGLRLIYFSYDVKMKEKGDIPEGYSVSREKKERFSLILESASTNQTSMYLCASSFGGRAQHFGDGTRLSIL.

The chain joins TRBV10-3 to TRBJ2-7, with D unclear. Trimming took off 11 bases at V and 6 bases at J, with 14 bases between the two ends. This CDR3 has 11 amino acids. Germline V gene sequence: CDR1 ENHRY, CDR2 SYGVKD. CDR3 in amino acids: CASTLGAEQYF. The DNA for the CDR3 is TGTGCCTCTACTCTTGGAGCCGAGCAGTACTTC.